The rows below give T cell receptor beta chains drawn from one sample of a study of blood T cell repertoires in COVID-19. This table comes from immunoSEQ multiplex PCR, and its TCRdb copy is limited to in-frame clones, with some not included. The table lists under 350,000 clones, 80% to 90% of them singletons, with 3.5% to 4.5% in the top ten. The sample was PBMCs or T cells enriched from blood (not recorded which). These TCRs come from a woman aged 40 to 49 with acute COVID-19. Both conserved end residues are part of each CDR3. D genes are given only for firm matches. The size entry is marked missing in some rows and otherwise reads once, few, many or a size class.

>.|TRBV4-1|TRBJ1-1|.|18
CASSQEIAGSAMNTEAFF
TGCGCCAGCAGCCAAGAGATCGCGGGGTCAGCGATGAACACTGAAGCTTTCTTT
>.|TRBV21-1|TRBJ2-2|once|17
CASSKVPGTDNTGELFF
TGTGCCAGCAGCAAAGTACCAGGGACAGACAACACCGGGGAGCTGTTTTTT
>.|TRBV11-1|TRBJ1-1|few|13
CASSPTDNTEAFF
TGTGCCAGCAGCCCGACAGATAACACTGAAGCTTTCTTT
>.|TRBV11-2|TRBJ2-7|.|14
CASSLDQGVAEQYF
TGTGCCAGCAGCTTAGACCAGGGTGTAGCCGAGCAGTACTTC
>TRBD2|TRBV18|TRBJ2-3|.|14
CASSPGTSADTQYF
TGTGCCAGCTCACCAGGGACTAGTGCAGATACGCAGTATTTT
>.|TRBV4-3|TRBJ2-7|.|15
CASSQAPGQAYEQYF
TGCGCCAGCAGCCAAGCTCCGGGACAAGCCTACGAGCAGTACTTC
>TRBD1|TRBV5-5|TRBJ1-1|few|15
CASSYLDRVVTEAFF
TGTGCCAGCAGCTACCTGGACAGGGTGGTGACTGAAGCTTTCTTT
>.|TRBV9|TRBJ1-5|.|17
CASSVEASPSFGEPQHF
TGTGCCAGCAGCGTAGAGGCTAGCCCAAGTTTTGGGGAGCCCCAGCATTTT
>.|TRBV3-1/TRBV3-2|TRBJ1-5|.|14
CASSLGRGDQPQHF
TGTGCCAGCAGCCTTGGGAGGGGCGATCAGCCCCAGCATTTT
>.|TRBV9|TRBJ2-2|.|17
CASSVASFPRTPGELFF
TGTGCCAGCAGCGTAGCTTCGTTCCCCAGAACACCGGGGGAGCTGTTTTTT
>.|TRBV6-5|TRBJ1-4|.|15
CASTPGAGRAEKLFF
TGTGCCAGCACCCCTGGGGCAGGGAGGGCTGAAAAACTGTTTTTT
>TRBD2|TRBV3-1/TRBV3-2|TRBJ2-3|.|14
CASSLGLAVDTQYF
TGTGCCAGCAGCCTTGGACTAGCGGTAGATACGCAGTATTTT
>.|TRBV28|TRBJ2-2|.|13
CATSSLVAGELFF
TGTGCCACCTCAAGTCTGGTAGCCGGGGAGCTGTTTTTT
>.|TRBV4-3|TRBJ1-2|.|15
CASSQDEERGDGYTF
TGCGCCAGCAGCCAAGACGAGGAGCGGGGGGATGGCTACACCTTC
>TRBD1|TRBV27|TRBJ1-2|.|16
CASRTTAGTGNYGYTF
TGTGCCAGCAGGACAACCGCCGGGACAGGGAACTATGGCTACACCTTC
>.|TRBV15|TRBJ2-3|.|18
CATSRDIRTAASTDTQYF
TGTGCCACCAGCAGAGATATTAGGACAGCCGCTAGCACAGATACGCAGTATTTT
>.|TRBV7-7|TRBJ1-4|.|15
CASSPGIGVGEKLFF
TGTGCTAGCAGCCCAGGAATAGGGGTTGGTGAAAAACTGTTTTTT
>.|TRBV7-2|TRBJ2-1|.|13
CASSSPVLNEQFF
TGTGCCAGCAGTTCCCCCGTTTTGAATGAGCAGTTCTTC
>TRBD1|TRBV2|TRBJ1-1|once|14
CASTLTGVNTEAFF
TGTGCCAGCACCCTGACAGGGGTGAACACTGAAGCTTTCTTT
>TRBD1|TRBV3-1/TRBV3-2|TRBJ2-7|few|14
CASSRNRGGYEQYF
TGTGCCAGCAGCCGAAACAGGGGTGGATACGAGCAGTACTTC
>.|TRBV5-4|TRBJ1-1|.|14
CASSLRQKNTEAFF
TGTGCCAGCAGCCTTCGACAGAAGAACACTGAAGCTTTCTTT
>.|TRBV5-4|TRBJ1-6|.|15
CASSLPGSGYSPLHF
TGTGCCAGCAGCTTACCGGGTTCGGGATATTCACCCCTCCACTTT
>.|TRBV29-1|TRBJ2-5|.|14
CSVELRGDGETQYF
TGCAGCGTTGAACTCAGGGGGGACGGGGAGACCCAGTACTTC
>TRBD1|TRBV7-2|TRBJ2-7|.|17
CASSFRQGRGLSYEQYF
TGTGCCAGCAGCTTTAGACAGGGCAGGGGCCTCTCCTACGAGCAGTACTTC
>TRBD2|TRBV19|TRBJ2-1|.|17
CASSPRTSGSSYNEQFF
TGTGCCAGTAGTCCGAGGACTAGCGGGAGCTCCTACAATGAGCAGTTCTTC
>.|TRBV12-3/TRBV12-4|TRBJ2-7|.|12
CASGTNYYEQYF
TGTGCCAGCGGGACAAATTATTACGAGCAGTACTTC
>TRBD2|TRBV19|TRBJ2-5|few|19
CASSSGFGTSGGIQETQYF
TGTGCCAGTAGTAGTGGGTTTGGGACTAGCGGGGGGATACAAGAGACCCAGTACTTC
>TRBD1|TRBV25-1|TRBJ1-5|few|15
CASSEYGTGNQPQHF
TGTGCCAGCAGTGAATACGGGACAGGGAATCAGCCCCAGCATTTT
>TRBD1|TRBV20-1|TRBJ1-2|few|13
CSASTQGRVGYTF
TGCAGTGCTAGTACACAGGGGCGAGTTGGCTACACCTTC
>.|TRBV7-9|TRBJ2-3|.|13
CASSLGLADTQYF
TGTGCCAGCAGCTTAGGTTTAGCAGATACGCAGTATTTT
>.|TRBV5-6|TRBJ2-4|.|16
CASSPGDSSTKNIQYF
TGTGCCAGCAGCCCGGGGGACAGTAGTACCAAAAACATTCAGTACTTC
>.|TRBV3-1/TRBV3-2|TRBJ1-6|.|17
CASSPVREQGSNSPLHF
TGTGCCAGCAGCCCCGTGAGAGAACAGGGCAGCAATTCACCCCTCCACTTT
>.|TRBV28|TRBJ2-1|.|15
CASPPSASGNNEQFF
TGTGCCAGCCCCCCCTCCGCGTCAGGGAACAATGAGCAGTTCTTC
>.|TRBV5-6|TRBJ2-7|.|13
CASSLRESYEQYF
TGTGCCAGCAGCTTGAGGGAGTCCTACGAGCAGTACTTC
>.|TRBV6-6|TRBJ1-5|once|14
CASSYFQGRQPQHF
TGTGCCAGCAGTTACTTCCAGGGAAGGCAGCCCCAGCATTTT
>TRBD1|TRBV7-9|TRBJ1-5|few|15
CASSWGTGSNQPQHF
TGTGCCAGCAGCTGGGGGACAGGCAGCAATCAGCCCCAGCATTTT
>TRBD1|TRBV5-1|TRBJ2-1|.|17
CASSSTGGAESNNEQFF
TGCGCCAGCAGCTCCACAGGGGGCGCAGAGTCCAACAATGAGCAGTTCTTC
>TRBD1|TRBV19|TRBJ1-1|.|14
CASKTGQKNTEAFF
TGTGCCAGTAAGACGGGACAGAAGAACACTGAAGCTTTCTTT
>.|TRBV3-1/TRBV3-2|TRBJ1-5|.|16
CASSQGQGNSNQPQHF
TGTGCCAGCAGCCAAGGGCAGGGAAATAGCAATCAGCCCCAGCATTTT
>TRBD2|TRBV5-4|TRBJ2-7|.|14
CASSFVGGAGEQYF
TGTGCCAGCAGCTTTGTCGGGGGGGCAGGCGAGCAGTACTTC
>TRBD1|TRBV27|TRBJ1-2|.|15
CASSSPGTGDYGYTF
TGTGCCAGCAGTTCCCCCGGGACAGGGGACTATGGCTACACCTTC
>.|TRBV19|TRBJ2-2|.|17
CASSPRIVLTNTGELFF
TGTGCCAGTAGTCCCCGAATCGTCCTAACGAACACCGGGGAGCTGTTTTTT
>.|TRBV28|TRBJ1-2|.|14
CASSLVKLGRGYTF
TGTGCCAGCAGTTTGGTGAAGCTCGGTAGAGGCTACACCTTC
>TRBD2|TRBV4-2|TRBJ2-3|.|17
CASSQPSGRNRMDTQYF
TGTGCCAGCAGCCAACCGAGCGGGAGGAACAGGATGGATACGCAGTATTTT